These 20 T cell receptor beta chains originate from one sample sequenced in a study of T-cell reconstitution after alpha-beta-depleted transplantation in children. Using unique molecular identifiers, the investigators prepared the TCRbeta library. MiXCR was run by TCRdb on the PCR reads, yielding one entry per CDR3 protein. Seen here are a few hundred thousand distinct CDR3 sequences, around 8.9% observed once, and the top ten hold less than 6%. The sequencing here drew on PBMCs from the stem cell graft donor, taken from the stem cell graft. The source is a human donor who donated a stem cell graft to a child with SCID.

This clonotype was seen at least ten times. J is TRBJ2-1 and V is TRBV5-1, with a tentative D call TRBD2 (6 bases). Germline CDR1 is SGHRS and CDR2 is YFSETQ. The CDR3 is 14 residues long. V was clipped by 4 bases and J by 7 bases, with 15 bases between them. CDR3 region: CASSPGTLMNEQFF. The CDR3 region has the DNA TGCGCCAGCAGCCCAGGGACTTTGATGAATGAGCAGTTCTTC.

This clonotype was seen more than once but under ten times. The rearrangement uses TRBV4-1 and TRBJ1-4, with TRBD1 matching 11 bases. CDR1 is MGHRA, CDR2 YSYEKL, per germline. CDR3 length: 17 amino acids. The trim removed 1 base at V and 4 bases at J, leaving 5 bases unmatched. The CDR3 here is CASSQGTGGLGNEKLFF. The CDR3 DNA is TGCGCCAGCAGCCAAGGGACAGGGGGCTTGGGTAATGAAAAACTGTTTTTT.

This clonotype has ten or more counts. The chain employs TRBV5-1 and TRBJ2-5, with D perhaps matching TRBD1 or TRBD2 (5 bases each). There are 14 residues in the CDR3. CDR1 is SGHRS, CDR2 YFSETQ, per germline. Trimming shortened V by 1 base and J by 0 bases, and 7 bases separated the two germline ends. The DNA for the CDR3 is TGCGCCAGCAGCTTGTTGGGGGACCAAGAGACCCAGTACTTC. Protein: CASSLLGDQETQYF.

This clonotype has ten or more counts. The rearrangement links TRBV6-5 to TRBJ2-6, with TRBD1 as a possible D gene (5 bases). Trimming removed 8 bases from V and 1 base from J, with 12 bases in between. CDR1 and CDR2 from the germline V gene are MNHEY and SVGAGI. The CDR3 extends over 15 amino acids. The CDR3 loop is CASARVGSGANVLTF. The CDR3 DNA is TGTGCCAGCGCCAGGGTCGGTTCTGGGGCCAACGTCCTGACTTTC.

This clonotype was found many times. The chain has TRBV20-1 and TRBJ1-1; TRBD1 matches at 7 bases. The germline gives CDR1 DFQATT, CDR2 SNEGSKA (reference sequence). The CDR3 has 14 amino acids. The V gene end was trimmed by 3 bases and the J gene end by 2 bases; junction bases not matched to a gene: 6. CDR3 region: CSASKQGPNTEAFF. The CDR3 bases are TGCAGTGCTAGCAAACAGGGGCCTAACACTGAAGCTTTCTTT.

This clonotype was seen at least ten times. The chain recombines TRBV5-1 with TRBJ1-1; maybe TRBD1 (5 bases). This CDR3 is built from 16 residues. The germline gives CDR1 SGHRS, CDR2 YFSETQ. V was cut by 0 bases and J by 2 bases, with 14 bases left in between. The CDR3 is CASSLASGGGNTEAFF. Written as DNA, the CDR3 is TGCGCCAGCAGCTTGGCGTCCGGGGGTGGAAACACTGAAGCTTTCTTT.

This clonotype was detected many times. This chain joins TRBV7-9 and TRBJ2-1, with 8 bases lining up with TRBD2. This CDR3 is built from 16 residues. V gave up 5 bases and J gave up 0 bases; unmatched junction bases: 6. Germline V gene lookup returns CDR1 SEHNR and CDR2 FQNEAQ (reference sequence). This chain's CDR3 is CASSPLAGSSYNEQFF. As DNA, the CDR3 is TGTGCCAGCAGCCCTTTAGCGGGGAGCTCCTACAATGAGCAGTTCTTC.

This clonotype has just a few counts. The V call is TRBV29-1, the J call TRBJ1-2; D ambiguous. From germline, CDR1 is SQVTM and CDR2 ANQGSEA. Trimming removed 7 bases from V and 1 base from J, with 7 bases in between. There are 11 residues in the CDR3. The CDR3 DNA follows: TGCAGCGCTGGGGATAACTATGGCTACACCTTC. It yields the protein CSAGDNYGYTF.

This clonotype was seen ten or more times. The rearrangement links TRBV4-3 to TRBJ2-1, with 14 nucleotides matching TRBD2. Per the germline V gene, CDR1 is LGHNA and CDR2 is YSLEER. The CDR3 contains 17 residues. V shed 1 base, J shed 6 bases, and the junction held 5 bases outside the gene matches. In DNA, the CDR3 is TGCGCCAGCAGCCAAGGGGGACTAGCGGGGGAAGGCAATGAGCAGTTCTTC. Protein sequence: CASSQGGLAGEGNEQFF.

The V call is TRBV6-5, the J call TRBJ1-5; no definite D call. The CDR3 length is 14 residues. Germline lookup yields CDR1 MNHEY and CDR2 SVGAGI. Deletions cut 2 bases from V and 2 bases from J, with 7 bases between. The CDR3 reads CASSYVPGNQPQHF. The CDR3 nucleotides read TGTGCCAGCAGTTACGTTCCTGGCAATCAGCCCCAGCATTTT.

This clonotype was recorded many times. The chain carries TRBV5-6 and TRBJ2-3, with D unclear. Germline lookup yields CDR1 SGHDT and CDR2 YYEEEE. The CDR3 loop spans 11 amino acids. Trimming left V 3 bases short and J 8 bases short, with 7 bases between. The CDR3 coding sequence is TGTGCCAGCAGCTCGCTAGGTACGCAGTATTTT. Amino acids: CASSSLGTQYF.

This clonotype was seen at least ten times. V usage is TRBV12-3 or TRBV12-4 and J usage is TRBJ1-5, with 9 bases lining up with TRBD1. With 7 bases clipped from V and 5 bases from J, the junction kept 6 bases outside the gene matches. The CDR3 covers 14 residues. For the CDR3, the DNA is TGTGCCAGCACCACAGGGGGCTGGTATCAGCCCCAGCATTTT. This codes for CASTTGGWYQPQHF.

This clonotype came up many times. This chain's CDR3 is CSAADSNLPGGLEQYF. The CDR3 DNA is TGCAGTGCCGCCGATAGTAATTTACCAGGGGGGCTCGAGCAGTACTTC. The rearrangement joins TRBV20-1 to TRBJ2-7; tentatively, D is TRBD1 (7 bases). Germline CDR1 is DFQATT and CDR2 is SNEGSKA (reference sequence). The CDR3 covers 16 residues. V was clipped by 6 bases and J by 6 bases, with 27 bases between them.

This clonotype was picked up many times. This chain links TRBV7-9 with TRBJ2-3; D possibly corresponds to TRBD2 (7 bases). The germline gives CDR1 SEHNR, CDR2 FQNEAQ (reference sequence). Trimming took 4 bases from V and 5 from J, leaving 16 bases between them. The CDR3 has 15 amino acids. For the CDR3, the DNA is TGTGCCAGCAGCTCGATGGGGGGGCCCGGAGATACGCAGTATTTT. Its translation: CASSSMGGPGDTQYF.

At least ten counts were recorded for this clonotype. J is TRBJ2-5 and V is TRBV27; D not certain. CDR1 and CDR2 from the germline V gene are MNHEY and SMNVEV (reference sequence). The CDR3 extends over 14 amino acids. Trimming left V 0 bases short and J 2 bases short, with 7 bases between. CDR3 bases: TGTGCCAGCAGTTTATCACACGGGCAAGAGACCCAGTACTTC. Protein product: CASSLSHGQETQYF.

This clonotype showed up just a few times. This chain uses TRBV20-1 with TRBJ2-7; 12 positions agree with TRBD1. J lost 2 bases, V lost 4 bases, and 9 bases had no gene match. Germline V gene data show CDR1 as DFQATT and CDR2 as SNEGSKA (reference sequence). The CDR3 sequence is 16 residues long. In DNA form, the CDR3 reads TGCAGTGCTACTTACCTGGGGACAGGGGGCCCCTACGAGCAGTACTTC. Translated: CSATYLGTGGPYEQYF.

This clonotype appeared many times. The chain links TRBV5-1 to TRBJ1-2; the match to TRBD1 covers 9 bases. The CDR3 sequence is 15 residues long. Germline V gives CDR1 SGHRS, CDR2 YFSETQ. V trimming: 5 bases; J trimming: 3 bases; junction bases outside the gene matches: 8. CDR3 protein: CASRARQGGYYGYTF. Written as DNA, the CDR3 is TGCGCCAGCAGAGCCCGACAGGGGGGATACTATGGCTACACCTTC.

This clonotype was counted a single time. The chain joins TRBV7-2 to TRBJ1-5, with D unresolved. V was clipped by 6 bases and J by 4 bases, with 7 bases between them. This CDR3 region has 12 residues. Germline loops: CDR1 SGHTA, CDR2 FQGNSA. CDR3 in amino acids: CASSPKNQPQHF. CDR3 nucleotide sequence: TGTGCCAGCAGTCCGAAAAATCAGCCCCAGCATTTT.

This clonotype was detected many times. The chain is built from TRBV5-1 and TRBJ1-1; D remains unclear. V was shortened by 4 bases and J by 0 bases, with 7 bases between the two germline ends. The CDR3 is 13 residues long. Germline V gives CDR1 SGHRS, CDR2 YFSETQ. The DNA of the CDR3 is TGCGCCAGCAGCCCTGACGTGAACACTGAAGCTTTCTTT. Translating it yields CASSPDVNTEAFF.

This clonotype came up many times. The J gene is TRBJ1-5, the V gene TRBV4-1, with TRBD1 identical over 8 bases. The CDR3 sequence is 15 residues long. CDR1 and CDR2 (germline): MGHRA, YSYEKL. Losses at the gene ends were 2 bases for V and 3 bases for J; bases not matched to a gene: 3. The CDR3 nucleotides read TGCGCCAGCAGCCAACCGGACAGGGCCAATCAGCCCCAGCATTTT. Encoded protein: CASSQPDRANQPQHF.